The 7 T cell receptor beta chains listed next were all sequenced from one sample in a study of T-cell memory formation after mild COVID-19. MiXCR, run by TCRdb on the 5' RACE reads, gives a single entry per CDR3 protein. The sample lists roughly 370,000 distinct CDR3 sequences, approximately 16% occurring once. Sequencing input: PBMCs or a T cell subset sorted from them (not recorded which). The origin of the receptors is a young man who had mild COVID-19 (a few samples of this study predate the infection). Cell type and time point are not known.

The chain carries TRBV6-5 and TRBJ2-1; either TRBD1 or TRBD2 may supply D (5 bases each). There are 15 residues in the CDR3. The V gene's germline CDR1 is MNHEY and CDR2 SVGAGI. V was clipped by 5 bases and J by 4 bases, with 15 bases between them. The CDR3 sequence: CASSRDPVSYNEQFF. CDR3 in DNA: TGTGCCAGCAGTCGGGACCCTGTATCTTACAATGAGCAGTTCTTC.

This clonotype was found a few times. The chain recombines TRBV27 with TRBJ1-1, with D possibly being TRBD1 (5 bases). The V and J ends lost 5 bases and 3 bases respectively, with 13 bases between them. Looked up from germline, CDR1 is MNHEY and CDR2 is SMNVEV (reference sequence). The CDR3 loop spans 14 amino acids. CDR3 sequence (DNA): TGTGCCAGCAGTCCCCTTACGGGGGACACTGAAGCTTTCTTT. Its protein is CASSPLTGDTEAFF.

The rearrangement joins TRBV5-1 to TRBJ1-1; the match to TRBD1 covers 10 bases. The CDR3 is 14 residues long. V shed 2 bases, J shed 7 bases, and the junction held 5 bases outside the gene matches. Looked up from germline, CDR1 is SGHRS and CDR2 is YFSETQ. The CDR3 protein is CASSFLTGGVEAFF. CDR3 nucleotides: TGCGCCAGCAGCTTCCTGACAGGGGGCGTTGAAGCTTTCTTT.

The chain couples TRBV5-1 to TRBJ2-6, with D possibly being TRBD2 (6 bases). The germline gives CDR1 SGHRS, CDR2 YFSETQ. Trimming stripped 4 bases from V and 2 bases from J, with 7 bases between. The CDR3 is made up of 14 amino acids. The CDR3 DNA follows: TGCGCCAGCAGCACGGGGGCTGGGGCCAACGTCCTGACTTTC. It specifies CASSTGAGANVLTF.

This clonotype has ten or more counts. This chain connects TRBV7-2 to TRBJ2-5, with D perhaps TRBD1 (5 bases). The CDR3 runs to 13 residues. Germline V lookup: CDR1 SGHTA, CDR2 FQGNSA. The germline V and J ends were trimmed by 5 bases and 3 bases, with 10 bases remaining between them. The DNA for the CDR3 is TGTGCCAGCAGCCGGCAGGGCGAAGAGACCCAGTACTTC. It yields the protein CASSRQGEETQYF.

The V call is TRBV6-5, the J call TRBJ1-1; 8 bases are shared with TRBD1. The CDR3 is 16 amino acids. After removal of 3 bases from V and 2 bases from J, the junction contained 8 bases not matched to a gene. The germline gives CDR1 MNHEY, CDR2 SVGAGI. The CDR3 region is CASSYGQGALNTEAFF. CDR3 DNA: TGTGCCAGCAGTTATGGGCAGGGGGCTCTTAACACTGAAGCTTTCTTT.

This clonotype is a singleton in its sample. The DNA for the CDR3 is TGCAGTGCTAGAGGGGGAAATAGCAATCAGCCCCAGCATTTT. Protein: CSARGGNSNQPQHF. This rearrangement joins TRBV20-1 to TRBJ1-5; the D is unclear. Trimming took 1 base from V and 0 from J, leaving 7 bases between them. Looked up from germline, CDR1 is DFQATT and CDR2 is SNEGSKA (reference sequence). This CDR3 has 14 amino acids.